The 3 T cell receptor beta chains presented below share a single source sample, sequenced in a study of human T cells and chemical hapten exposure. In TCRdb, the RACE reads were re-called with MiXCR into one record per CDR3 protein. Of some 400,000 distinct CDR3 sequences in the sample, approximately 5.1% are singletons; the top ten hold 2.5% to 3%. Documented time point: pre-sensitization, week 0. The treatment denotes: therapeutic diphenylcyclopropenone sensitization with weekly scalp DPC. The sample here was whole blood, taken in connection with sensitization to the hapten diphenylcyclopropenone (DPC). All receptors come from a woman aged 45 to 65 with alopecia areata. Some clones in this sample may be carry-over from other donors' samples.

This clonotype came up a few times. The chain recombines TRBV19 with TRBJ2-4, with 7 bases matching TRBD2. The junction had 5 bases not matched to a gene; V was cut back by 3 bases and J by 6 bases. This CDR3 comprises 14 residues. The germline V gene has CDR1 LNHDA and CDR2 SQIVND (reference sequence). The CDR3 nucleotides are TGTGCCAGTAGTATTATTCCTAGCGGAAACATTCAGTACTTC. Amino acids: CASSIIPSGNIQYF.

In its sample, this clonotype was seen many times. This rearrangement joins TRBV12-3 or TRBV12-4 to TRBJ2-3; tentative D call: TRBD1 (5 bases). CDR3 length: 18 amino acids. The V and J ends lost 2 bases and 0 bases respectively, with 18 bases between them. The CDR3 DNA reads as TGTGCCAGCAGTTTATGGTTGGGGCAGGAGCGTAGCACAGATACGCAGTATTTT. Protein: CASSLWLGQERSTDTQYF.

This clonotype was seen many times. Written as DNA, the CDR3 is TGTGCCAGCAGCTACCACGGCGGCAGGGCGATGAAGGGGCAGTTCTTC. Translation: CASSYHGGRAMKGQFF. This rearrangement joins TRBV6-5 to TRBJ2-1; a possible D gene is TRBD1 (5 bases). The CDR3 consists of 16 residues. Trimming took 6 bases from V and 12 from J, leaving 27 bases between them. Germline CDR1 MNHEY, CDR2 SVGAGI.